This T cell receptor (beta chain) is drawn from a study of glioma-infiltrating T cells after dendritic cell vaccination. This CDR3 has 15 amino acids. Germline CDR1 reads LGHNA; CDR2 reads YSLEER. The junction had 4 bases not matched to a gene; V was cut back by 0 bases and J by 4 bases. Clones were read by immunoSEQ multiplex PCR, and TCRdb kept only the in-frame ones, dropping some. The sample lists 65,000 to 80,000 clones, around 87% seen once, with around 2.1% in the top ten. Described time point: after dendritic cell vaccination, including at tumor progression/relapse. All glioblastoma patients lacked an isocitrate dehydrogenase mutation.

V usage is TRBV4-3 and J usage is TRBJ2-7; 9 nucleotides agree with TRBD1. Sequenced here: blood, sampled after dendritic cell vaccination. The clonotype was recovered from a human donor with glioblastoma. The CDR3 DNA is TGCGCCAGCAGCCAAGATGGGACAGGGAGGTACGAGCAGTACTTC. It encodes CASSQDGTGRYEQYF.